Listed here is a single T cell receptor (beta chain). This entry belongs to a study of T-cell memory formation after mild COVID-19. TCRdb fed the 5' RACE reads into MiXCR, producing one record per CDR3 protein. The profile shows roughly 610,000 distinct CDR3 sequences, roughly 17% of them singletons. V shed 6 bases and J 11 bases; nucleotides not matched to a gene: 13. The CDR3 consists of 15 residues. Looked up from germline, CDR1 is MNHEY and CDR2 is SMNVEV (reference sequence). The chain carries TRBV27 and TRBJ1-5, with 10 nucleotides matching TRBD1. Sequenced: PBMCs or a T cell subset sorted from them (not recorded which). The sequence was obtained from an adult woman who had mild COVID-19 (a few samples of this study predate the infection). Cell type and time point are not known. Here the CDR3 reads CASRMTGGGKSTQHF. CDR3 nucleotide sequence: TGTGCCAGCAGGATGACAGGGGGCGGGAAATCAACCCAGCATTTT.